Listed here is a single TCR beta chain. This entry is derived from a study of blood T cell repertoires in COVID-19. Study as a whole: PBMCs, B-cell-depleted T cells, or T cells were the source of the cDNA or gDNA that made up the material.

This CDR3 has 16 residues. CDR1 is SGHRS, CDR2 YFSETQ, per germline. Trimming at V came to 4 bases and at J to 5 bases, leaving 14 bases not matched to a gene. This table comes from immunoSEQ multiplex PCR, and its TCRdb copy is limited to in-frame clones, with some not included. The sample contains about 180,000 clones, 80% to 90% of which appear only once. The chain uses TRBV5-1 and TRBJ2-5, with TRBD2 matching over 7 bases. The clonotype originates from a young man who had recovered from COVID-19. Sequenced material: peripheral blood. The CDR3 coding sequence is TGCGCCAGCAGCCGAGAGGGAGCGGGAATGGGGGAGACCCAGTACTTC. This translates into CASSREGAGMGETQYF.